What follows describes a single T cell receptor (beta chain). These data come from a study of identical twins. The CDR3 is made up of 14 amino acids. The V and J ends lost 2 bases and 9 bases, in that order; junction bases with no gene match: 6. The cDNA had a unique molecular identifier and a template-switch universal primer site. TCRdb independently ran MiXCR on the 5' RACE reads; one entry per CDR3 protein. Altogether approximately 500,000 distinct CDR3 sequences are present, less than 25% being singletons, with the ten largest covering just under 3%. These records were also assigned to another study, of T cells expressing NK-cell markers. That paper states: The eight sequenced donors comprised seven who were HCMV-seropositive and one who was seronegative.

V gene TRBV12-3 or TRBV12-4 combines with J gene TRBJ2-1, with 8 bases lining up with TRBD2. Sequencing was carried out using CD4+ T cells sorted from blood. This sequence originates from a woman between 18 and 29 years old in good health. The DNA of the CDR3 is TGTGCCAGCAGTTTAAGGGGACTAGAAGGTGAGCAGTTCTTC. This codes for CASSLRGLEGEQFF.